This T cell receptor (beta chain) was sequenced in a study of cytomegalovirus exposure and HLA in healthy donors. Overall study results and limits: In a later analysis, HLA-associated TCR beta chains were more clonally expanded than equally common others. Earlier analysis found most TCR beta V segments productive about 90% or about 30% of the time.

Though nominally healthy at sampling, donors likely had unrecorded immune exposures. Primers: 60 Vbeta forward and 13 Jbeta reverse. The authors' processing: About 12 million of the roughly 77 million unique TCR beta chains counted in a later analysis were shared. Assay used: immunoSEQ multiplex PCR; TCRdb lists only in-frame clones, some missing. V, J and clone size were drawn from that table, and D and trimming were deduced from the DNA. The table has 150,000 to 200,000 clones, roughly 78% seen once. About this clone: The antigen is not known.

In germline, CDR1 is MNHEY, CDR2 SMNVEV (reference sequence). V lost 2 bases and J lost 9, with 7 bases in between. This CDR3 region has 11 residues. The sequence came from a man aged 35-49 years in good health and CMV-seropositive. Material for sequencing was PBMCs. This chain links TRBV27 with TRBJ2-5, with a possible D match to TRBD2 (6 bases). CDR3 in amino acids: CASSLGGSQYF. In nucleotides, the CDR3 is TGTGCCAGCAGTTTAGGGGGGTCCCAGTACTTC.